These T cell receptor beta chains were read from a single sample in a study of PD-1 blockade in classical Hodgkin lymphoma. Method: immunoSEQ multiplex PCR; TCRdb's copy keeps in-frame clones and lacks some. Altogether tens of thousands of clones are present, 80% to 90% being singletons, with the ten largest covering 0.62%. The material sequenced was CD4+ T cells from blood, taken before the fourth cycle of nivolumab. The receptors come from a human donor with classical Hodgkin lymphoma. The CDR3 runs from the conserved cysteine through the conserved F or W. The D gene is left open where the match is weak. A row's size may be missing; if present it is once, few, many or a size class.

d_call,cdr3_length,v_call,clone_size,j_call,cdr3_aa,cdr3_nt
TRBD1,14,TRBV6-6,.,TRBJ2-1,CASETGGTYNEQFF,TGTGCCAGCGAGACAGGGGGTACCTACAATGAGCAGTTCTTC
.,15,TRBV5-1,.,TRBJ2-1,CASSFAGGREGRGFF,TGCGCCAGCAGCTTTGCTGGGGGACGGGAAGGCAGAGGGTTCTTC
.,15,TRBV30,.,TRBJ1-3,CAWNPRGAPGNTIYF,TGTGCCTGGAACCCCCGGGGGGCGCCCGGAAACACCATATATTTT
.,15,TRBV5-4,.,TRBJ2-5,CASSLGAALKETQYF,TGTGCCAGCAGCTTGGGCGCTGCCCTGAAAGAGACCCAGTACTTC
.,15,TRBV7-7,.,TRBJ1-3,CASSLSGGSGNTIYF,TGTGCCAGCAGCCTCTCTGGGGGCTCTGGAAACACCATATATTTT
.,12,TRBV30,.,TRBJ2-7,CAILGGKYEQYF,TGTGCCATACTGGGGGGCAAATACGAGCAGTACTTC
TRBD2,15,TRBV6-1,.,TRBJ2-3,CASSVGGGPTDTQYF,TGTGCCAGCAGTGTTGGCGGGGGTCCCACAGATACGCAGTATTTT
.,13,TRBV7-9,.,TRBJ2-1,CASSLEGGDEQFF,TGTGCCAGCAGCTTAGAGGGTGGGGATGAGCAGTTCTTC
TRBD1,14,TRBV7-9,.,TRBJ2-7,CASSFTGEWYEQYF,TGTGCCAGCAGCTTCACAGGGGAGTGGTACGAGCAGTACTTC
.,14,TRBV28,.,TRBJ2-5,CASRAAGIGETQYF,TGTGCCAGCAGGGCCGCAGGGATTGGAGAGACCCAGTACTTC
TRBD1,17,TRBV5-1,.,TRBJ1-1,CASSLFSGQGARTEAFF,TGCGCCAGCAGCTTGTTCTCGGGACAGGGGGCGCGGACTGAAGCTTTCTTT
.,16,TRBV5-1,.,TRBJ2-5,CASSPTGFGWGETQYF,TGCGCCAGCAGCCCCACGGGCTTCGGATGGGGAGAGACCCAGTACTTC
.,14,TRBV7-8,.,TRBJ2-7,CASSPPGLFYEQYF,TGTGCCAGCAGCCCACCGGGGCTATTCTACGAGCAGTACTTC
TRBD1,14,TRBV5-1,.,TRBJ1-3,CASSVGTAGNTIYF,TGCGCCAGCAGCGTGGGGACAGCTGGAAACACCATATATTTT
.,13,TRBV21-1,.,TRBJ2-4,CASRGQRKNIQYF,TGTGCCAGCAGGGGTCAAAGAAAAAACATTCAGTACTTC
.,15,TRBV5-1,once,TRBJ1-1,CASSLVGGRATEAFF,TGCGCCAGCAGCTTGGTTGGAGGGAGGGCCACTGAAGCTTTCTTT
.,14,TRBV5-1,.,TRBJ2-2,CASSLSTVTGELFF,TGCGCCAGCAGCTTGTCGACAGTTACCGGGGAGCTGTTTTTT
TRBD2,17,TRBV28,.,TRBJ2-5,CASSLLAGGSIEETQYF,TGTGCCAGCAGTTTACTGGCGGGGGGCTCTATTGAAGAGACCCAGTACTTC
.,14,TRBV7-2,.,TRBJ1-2,CASRLVDRPYGYTF,TGTGCCAGCAGGTTGGTGGACCGACCCTATGGCTACACCTTC
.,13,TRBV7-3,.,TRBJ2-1,CASSANVLDKQFF,TGTGCCAGCAGCGCTAACGTGTTAGATAAGCAGTTCTTC
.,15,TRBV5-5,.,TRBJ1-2,CASLGAGQPNYGYTF,TGTGCCAGCCTCGGGGCAGGACAACCTAACTATGGCTACACCTTC
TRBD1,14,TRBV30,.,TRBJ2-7,CACHRGQSIYEQYF,TGTGCCTGCCACCGGGGACAGTCAATCTACGAGCAGTACTTC
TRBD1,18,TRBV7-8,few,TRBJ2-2,CASSPPRGTGYGTGELFF,TGTGCCAGCAGTCCTCCTCGCGGGACAGGGTACGGCACCGGGGAGCTGTTTTTT
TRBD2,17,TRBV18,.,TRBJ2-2,CASSPYLAGESPGELFF,TGTGCCAGCTCACCTTATCTAGCGGGGGAGTCTCCCGGGGAGCTGTTTTTT
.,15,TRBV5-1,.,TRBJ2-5,CASSMAPGVYETQYF,TGCGCCAGCAGCATGGCCCCAGGGGTGTACGAGACCCAGTACTTC
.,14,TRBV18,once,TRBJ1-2,CASSPPAQNYGYTF,TGTGCCAGCTCACCACCGGCCCAAAACTATGGCTACACCTTC
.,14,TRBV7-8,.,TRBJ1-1,CASSLVTGNTEAFF,TGTGCCAGCAGCTTAGTAACGGGGAACACTGAAGCTTTCTTT
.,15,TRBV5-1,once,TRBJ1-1,CASSSGRTANTEAFF,TGCGCCAGCAGCTCCGGGAGGACAGCGAACACTGAAGCTTTCTTT
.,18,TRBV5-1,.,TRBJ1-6,CASSLGRGIASYNSPLHF,TGCGCCAGCAGCTTGGGTAGGGGAATTGCGTCCTATAATTCACCCCTCCACTTT
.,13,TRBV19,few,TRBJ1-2,CASSQTINYGYTF,TGTGCCAGTAGTCAGACAATTAACTATGGCTACACCTTC
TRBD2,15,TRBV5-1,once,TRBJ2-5,CASGPGTSGGETQYF,TGCGCCAGCGGCCCCGGGACTAGCGGGGGGGAGACCCAGTACTTC
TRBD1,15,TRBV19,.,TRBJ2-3,CASSTGQGWGDTQYF,TGTGCCAGTAGTACAGGACAGGGCTGGGGAGATACGCAGTATTTT
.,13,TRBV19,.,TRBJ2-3,CASSTDRADTQYF,TGTGCCAGTAGTACCGACAGAGCGGATACGCAGTATTTT
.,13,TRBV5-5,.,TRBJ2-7,CASSPRGGYEQYF,TGTGCCAGCAGCCCCAGGGGCGGCTACGAGCAGTACTTC
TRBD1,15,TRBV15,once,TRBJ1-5,CATSRERQGSQPQHF,TGTGCCACCAGCAGAGAGAGACAGGGGAGTCAGCCCCAGCATTTT
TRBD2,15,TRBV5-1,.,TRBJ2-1,CASAAAGLASNEQFF,TGCGCCAGCGCTGCGGCAGGACTAGCGAGCAATGAGCAGTTCTTC
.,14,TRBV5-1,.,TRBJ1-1,CASSLLQQNTEAFF,TGCGCCAGCAGCTTGTTACAGCAGAACACTGAAGCTTTCTTT
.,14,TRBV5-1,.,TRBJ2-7,CASSLSRGVNEQYF,TGCGCCAGCAGCTTATCGAGGGGAGTCAACGAGCAGTACTTC
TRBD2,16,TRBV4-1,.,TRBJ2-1,CASSQERLAGHNEQFF,TGCGCCAGCAGCCAAGAGCGTCTAGCGGGGCACAATGAGCAGTTCTTC
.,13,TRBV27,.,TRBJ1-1,CASSLLSGLEAFF,TGTGCCAGCAGTTTATTGTCCGGGCTTGAAGCTTTCTTT
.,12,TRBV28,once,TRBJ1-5,CASNAGDQPQHF,TGTGCCAGCAACGCGGGGGATCAGCCCCAGCATTTT
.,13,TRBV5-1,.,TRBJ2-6,CASMASGANVLTF,TGCGCCAGCATGGCCTCTGGGGCCAACGTCCTGACTTTC
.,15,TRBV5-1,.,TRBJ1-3,CASSFGEISGNTIYF,TGCGCCAGCAGCTTTGGGGAGATCTCTGGAAACACCATATATTTT
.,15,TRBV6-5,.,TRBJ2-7,CASTKVEGVSYEQYF,TGTGCCAGCACCAAAGTTGAAGGGGTGTCCTACGAGCAGTACTTC
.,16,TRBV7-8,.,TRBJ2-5,CASSLATGPIQETQYF,TGTGCCAGCAGCTTAGCGACAGGACCTATTCAAGAGACCCAGTACTTC
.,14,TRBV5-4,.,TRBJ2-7,CASSQGQPPFEQYF,TGTGCCAGCAGCCAAGGACAGCCCCCTTTCGAGCAGTACTTC
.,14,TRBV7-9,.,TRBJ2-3,CASSPSGGTDTQYF,TGTGCCAGCAGCCCTTCGGGGGGCACAGATACGCAGTATTTT
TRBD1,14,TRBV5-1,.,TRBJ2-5,CASSPTGPQETQYF,TGCGCCAGCAGCCCGACAGGGCCCCAAGAGACCCAGTACTTC
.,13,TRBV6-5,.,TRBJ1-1,CASCNPGARTAFF,TGTGCCAGCTGCAACCCAGGGGCCCGCACGGCTTTCTTT
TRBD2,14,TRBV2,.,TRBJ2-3,CAGEGRTSTDTQYF,TGTGCTGGGGAGGGTCGTACTAGCACAGATACGCAGTATTTT
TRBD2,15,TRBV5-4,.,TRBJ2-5,CASSLLGGGLETQYF,TGTGCCAGCAGCTTGCTCGGGGGGGGACTGGAGACCCAGTACTTC
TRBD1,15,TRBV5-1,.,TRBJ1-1,CASRQDRGQSTEAFF,TGCGCCAGCAGACAAGACAGGGGGCAGAGCACTGAAGCTTTCTTT
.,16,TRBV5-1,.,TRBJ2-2,CASSSARAVLTGELFF,TGCGCCAGCAGCTCCGCCAGGGCAGTCCTCACCGGGGAGCTGTTTTTT
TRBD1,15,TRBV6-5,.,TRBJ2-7,CASSYTGGPDYEQYF,TGTGCCAGCAGTTACACAGGGGGACCAGACTACGAGCAGTACTTC
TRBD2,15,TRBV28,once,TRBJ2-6,CASSLAGAGANVLTF,TGTGCCAGCAGTTTGGCGGGGGCTGGGGCCAACGTCCTGACTTTC
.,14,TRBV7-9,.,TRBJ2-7,CASGPSVSSYEQYF,TGTGCCAGCGGACCGTCGGTTAGTTCCTACGAGCAGTACTTC
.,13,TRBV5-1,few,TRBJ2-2,CASSLSFTGELFF,TGCGCCAGCAGCTTGAGCTTCACCGGGGAGCTGTTTTTT
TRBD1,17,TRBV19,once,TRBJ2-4,CASSVDRGGGAKNIQYF,TGTGCCAGTAGTGTTGACAGGGGCGGCGGAGCCAAAAACATTCAGTACTTC
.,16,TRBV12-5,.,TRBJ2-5,CASGLVLTQEGGTQYF,TGTGCTAGTGGTTTGGTATTGACCCAAGAAGGAGGGACCCAGTACTTC